These T cell receptor beta chains were read from a single sample in a study of blood T cell repertoires in COVID-19. Sequenced by immunoSEQ multiplex PCR; TCRdb stores in-frame clones only, minus some. The sample lists 200,000 to 250,000 clones, about 80% occurring once. Sequencing was carried out using peripheral blood. Receptor source: a woman older than 75 with acute or convalescent COVID-19. Both conserved end residues are part of each CDR3. A D gene is named only where the DNA matches it firmly. A clone size is listed for some rows: how often the clone was seen (once, few, many), or a class if it is expanded.

d_call	j_call	v_call	clone_size	cdr3_aa	cdr3_nt
TRBD2	TRBJ2-7	TRBV19	.	CASSSGLAGGDFSYEQYF	TGTGCCAGTAGTAGCGGACTAGCGGGAGGAGATTTCTCCTACGAGCAGTACTTC
.	TRBJ2-7	TRBV9	.	CASSVDRDEQYF	TGTGCCAGCAGCGTCGACAGAGACGAGCAGTACTTC
.	TRBJ1-6	TRBV9	.	CASSGGGVHNSPLHF	TGTGCCAGCAGCGGAGGGGGTGTTCATAATTCACCCCTCCACTTT
.	TRBJ1-2	TRBV12-5	.	CASGLGQGNYGYTF	TGTGCTAGTGGTTTGGGGCAGGGGAACTATGGCTACACCTTC
.	TRBJ1-6	TRBV7-5	once	CARSQQGVTRISYNSPLHF	TGTGCCAGAAGCCAGCAGGGGGTTACGCGGATTTCCTATAATTCACCCCTCCACTTT
.	TRBJ2-2	TRBV11-3	.	CASSLDALAGELFF	TGTGCCAGCAGCTTAGACGCGTTGGCCGGGGAGCTGTTTTTT
TRBD2	TRBJ2-5	TRBV6-4	few	CASSETSGRAPQYF	TGTGCCAGCAGTGAGACTAGCGGGAGGGCCCCCCAGTACTTC
TRBD1	TRBJ1-6	TRBV28	.	CASSPSWDSYNSPLHF	TGTGCCAGCAGTCCATCATGGGACAGCTATAATTCACCCCTCCACTTT
.	TRBJ2-5	TRBV18	.	CASSSQGAGVQETQYF	TGTGCCAGCTCATCACAGGGAGCAGGGGTACAAGAGACCCAGTACTTC
TRBD1	TRBJ2-3	TRBV3-1/TRBV3-2	.	CASSQGQGGTDTQYF	TGTGCCAGCAGCCAGGGACAGGGAGGGACAGATACGCAGTATTTT
.	TRBJ1-1	TRBV5-1	.	CASSLVAGRAFF	TGCGCCAGCAGCTTGGTGGCAGGAAGAGCTTTCTTT
TRBD2	TRBJ2-7	TRBV7-2	once	CASSFSSGRAPYEQYF	TGTGCCAGCAGCTTTTCTAGCGGGAGGGCCCCCTACGAGCAGTACTTC
.	TRBJ1-4	TRBV7-8	.	CASSQKATVADNEKLFF	TGTGCCAGCAGCCAAAAAGCAACCGTCGCTGATAATGAAAAACTGTTTTTT
.	TRBJ1-5	TRBV4-3	.	CASSQGLSNQPQHF	TGCGCCAGCAGCCAGGGACTTAGCAATCAGCCCCAGCATTTT
.	TRBJ2-7	TRBV4-2	.	CASSQDERAGTYEQYF	TGTGCCAGCAGCCAAGATGAGCGGGCAGGAACCTACGAGCAGTACTTC
TRBD1	TRBJ1-2	TRBV5-8	.	CASSSDRGDGYTF	TGTGCCAGCAGTAGCGACAGGGGGGATGGCTACACCTTC
.	TRBJ1-1	TRBV18	.	CASSPSGRETEAFF	TGTGCCAGCTCACCATCGGGAAGGGAAACTGAAGCTTTCTTT
.	TRBJ1-6	TRBV6-6	.	CASGQMASPLHF	TGTGCCAGCGGACAGATGGCTTCACCCCTCCACTTT
.	TRBJ1-2	TRBV5-1	.	CASSLARGGLYGYTF	TGCGCCAGCAGCTTGGCCCGCGGAGGGCTCTATGGCTACACCTTC
.	TRBJ1-1	TRBV19	.	CASRRTGLNTEAFF	TGTGCCAGTAGGAGAACAGGGTTGAACACTGAAGCTTTCTTT
.	TRBJ1-2	TRBV9	.	CTSSVDRNYGYTF	TGTACCAGCAGCGTCGACAGGAACTATGGCTACACCTTC
TRBD1	TRBJ1-1	TRBV27	.	CASRTGPINTEAFF	TGTGCCTCTCGGACAGGGCCGATCAACACTGAAGCTTTCTTT
.	TRBJ1-4	TRBV28	.	CASSLWAGRTEKLFF	TGTGCCAGCAGTTTATGGGCAGGGAGGACTGAAAAACTGTTTTTT
.	TRBJ1-1	TRBV28	.	CASIPILRTEAFF	TGTGCCAGCATCCCCATCCTGAGAACTGAAGCTTTCTTT
TRBD2	TRBJ2-5	TRBV3-1/TRBV3-2	.	CASSQVLAGGPETQYF	TGTGCCAGCAGCCAAGTACTAGCGGGAGGGCCGGAGACCCAGTACTTC
.	TRBJ1-1	TRBV10-3	few	CAISQLGQNTEAFF	TGTGCCATCAGTCAATTGGGGCAGAACACTGAAGCTTTCTTT
.	TRBJ2-2	TRBV28	.	CASTAGGGKRELFF	TGTGCCAGCACCGCTGGGGGGGGCAAGCGGGAGCTGTTTTTT
TRBD1	TRBJ2-5	TRBV7-7	.	CASSSRDRDQETQYF	TGTGCCAGCAGCTCCCGGGACAGGGACCAGGAGACCCAGTACTTC
TRBD1	TRBJ1-3	TRBV3-1/TRBV3-2	.	CASSHAGTAMSSGNTIYF	TGTGCCAGCAGCCATGCCGGGACAGCTATGAGCTCTGGAAACACCATATATTTT
.	TRBJ2-1	TRBV6-2/TRBV6-3	.	CASSYQGFNEQFF	TGTGCCAGCAGTTACCAGGGTTTCAATGAGCAGTTCTTC
.	TRBJ1-2	TRBV5-6	.	CASSPGIYSGGYTF	TGTGCCAGCAGCCCCGGGATCTATTCGGGTGGCTACACCTTC
.	TRBJ1-1	TRBV5-1	.	CASSSDTGGRNTEAFF	TGCGCCAGCAGCTCAGATACGGGTGGTAGGAACACTGAAGCTTTCTTT
TRBD2	TRBJ2-7	TRBV5-4	once	CASSPSGRSSYEQYF	TGTGCCAGCAGCCCTAGCGGGAGGAGCTCCTACGAGCAGTACTTC
.	TRBJ1-1	TRBV4-1	once	CASSPVGGLGKMNTEAFF	TGCGCCAGCAGCCCGGTTGGTGGGCTGGGTAAAATGAACACTGAAGCTTTCTTT
.	TRBJ1-6	TRBV5-5	.	CASSPLGLARGSAGNSPLHF	TGTGCCAGCAGCCCACTGGGTTTGGCTAGGGGTTCAGCCGGGAATTCACCCCTCCACTTT
.	TRBJ1-4	TRBV28	.	CASSLLGGYNEKLFF	TGTGCCAGCAGTTTATTGGGGGGGTATAATGAAAAACTGTTTTTT
TRBD1	TRBJ1-2	TRBV7-3	.	CASSLGTGGYGYTF	TGTGCCAGCAGCCTCGGGACAGGGGGCTATGGCTACACCTTC
.	TRBJ1-5	TRBV5-8	.	CASSSVQGSYQPQHF	TGTGCCAGCAGCTCCGTCCAGGGAAGTTATCAGCCCCAGCATTTT
TRBD2	TRBJ2-5	TRBV11-2	.	CASSKRTSGRAFETQYF	TGTGCCAGCAGCAAACGGACTAGCGGGAGGGCCTTCGAGACCCAGTACTTC
.	TRBJ2-1	TRBV6-2/TRBV6-3	.	CASSKTGSSYNEQFF	TGTGCCAGCAGCAAAACAGGGAGCTCCTACAATGAGCAGTTCTTC
TRBD1	TRBJ2-1	TRBV24-1	.	CATSDPRGQGASYNEQFF	TGTGCCACCAGTGATCCTCGGGGACAGGGGGCATCCTACAATGAGCAGTTCTTC
TRBD2	TRBJ2-5	TRBV19	.	CASSSYLAGGETQYF	TGTGCCAGTAGTTCCTACTTAGCGGGAGGAGAGACCCAGTACTTC
.	TRBJ2-1	TRBV2	.	CASSRNEQFF	TGTGCCAGCAGTCGTAATGAGCAGTTCTTC
TRBD2	TRBJ2-3	TRBV27	.	CASSFRTSGRADTQYF	TGTGCCAGCAGTTTTAGGACTAGCGGGAGGGCTGATACGCAGTATTTT
TRBD1	TRBJ1-1	TRBV10-3	.	CAIRDRANTEAFF	TGTGCCATAAGGGACAGGGCTAACACTGAAGCTTTCTTT
.	TRBJ1-6	TRBV29-1	.	CSVLWGSNSPLHF	TGCAGCGTTCTTTGGGGCAGTAATTCACCCCTCCACTTT
TRBD2	TRBJ2-7	TRBV28	.	CATSSGIKQYF	TGTGCCACCTCGAGCGGGATCAAGCAGTACTTC
TRBD1	TRBJ1-5	TRBV19	.	CASKWTGARSNQPQHF	TGTGCCAGTAAGTGGACAGGGGCTCGTAGCAATCAGCCCCAGCATTTT
TRBD1	TRBJ1-4	TRBV25-1	.	CASSEGQVGEKLFF	TGTGCCAGCAGTGAGGGACAGGTCGGGGAAAAACTGTTTTTT
TRBD2	TRBJ2-3	TRBV30	.	CAWSAAGGHPFTDTQYF	TGTGCCTGGAGTGCAGCGGGGGGCCACCCCTTCACAGATACGCAGTATTTT
TRBD1	TRBJ1-1	TRBV7-8	.	CASSSRDSWNTEAFF	TGTGCCAGCAGCTCTAGGGACAGTTGGAACACTGAAGCTTTCTTT
.	TRBJ1-5	TRBV7-2	.	CASSLAATEYNQPQHF	TGTGCCAGCAGCTTAGCCGCGACAGAGTATAATCAGCCCCAGCATTTT
.	TRBJ1-2	TRBV18	.	CASSPSSGAASGGYTF	TGTGCCAGCTCACCGTCCTCTGGGGCAGCAAGTGGTGGCTACACCTTC
TRBD2	TRBJ2-1	TRBV11-2	.	CASSFRALGLAGGEQFF	TGTGCCAGCAGCTTCCGTGCCCTCGGACTAGCGGGAGGTGAGCAGTTCTTC